This TCR beta chain was identified in a study of T cells in Graves' hyperthyroidism and ophthalmopathy (dated by TCRdb to about 2019). For context, the study as a whole: Peripheral blood samples were taken at initial diagnosis, before any treatment was given. The paper describes TCR Vbeta CDR3 sequencing of some 130 peripheral blood samples, made up of some 40 ophthalmopathy patients, more than 70 hyperthyroidism patients and 17 progressor patients. In roughly six Graves' hyperthyroidism patients, the study also compared T-cell repertoires from thyroid tissue with T-cell repertoires from blood. To identify distinguishing TCR V-J signatures, a discovery cohort of around 100 patients was used, comprising 43 with Graves' ophthalmopathy and approximately 58 with stable Graves' hyperthyroidism. Prospective prediction of ophthalmopathy was tested in an independent validation cohort consisting of some 18 hyperthyroidism patients and 15 to 17 patients who later progressed to ophthalmopathy. Once sampling was done, hyperthyroidism patients were given methimazole at a starting dose of 30 mg daily, whereas ophthalmopathy patients were given high-dose intravenous methylprednisolone. The roughly 100 discovery patients were randomly split 7:3 into training and test sets. Paper-wide results and their limitations: A model built on a 13 V-J signature distinguished ophthalmopathy from stable hyperthyroidism, reaching 87.88% sensitivity and approximately 81% specificity in cross-validation and 80%/75% in testing. Most expanded thyroid clonotypes (frequency above 0.001) were also detected in blood, suggesting blood repertoires may reflect thyroid immune responses. During validation, the model predicted progression to ophthalmopathy a median of around 6 months ahead of onset, with approximately 70% sensitivity and 72.22% specificity. Sample size was not statistically predetermined, and blinding of investigators to group allocation was not performed.

TCR beta CDR3 regions were amplified from RNA transcripts. The first round of RT-PCR for the TCR CDR3 was performed with the HTBI primer set and the Qiagen OneStep RT-PCR kit. Libraries were constructed in a second round of multiplex PCR, after which size selection and purification were carried out. Sequencing of the libraries was done on an Illumina HiSeq2000 using paired-end 100 bp reads. The paper's processing steps were these. SOAPnuke was used to process the raw data, with reads discarded if the reads contained adapters or uncalled bases, had a mean Phred below 15, or lacked an exact constant-primer or identifier match. COPE v1.2.5 was used to merge high-quality paired reads, and clonotypes were defined as unique nucleotide sequences. Clonotypes were aligned to IMGT TRBV, TRBD and TRBJ reference segments using MiTCR v1.1. Analysis was restricted to V-J combinations with a frequency above 0.0001, which covered 98% to 99.2% of repertoires. A TCS score was defined as the ratio of F50 (clonal expansion) to E x V (chaos), with BLOSUM62-based TCRdist applied between CDR3 peptides within each V-J. Welch's t-statistics and random forest reduced roughly 530 V-J features to some 14, which were used in a naive Bayes classifier (R e1071). TCRdb's own reprocessing of the public reads used fastp at Q25 and MiXCR and kept productive beta chains. Every distinct CDR3 protein forms one entry, paired with its most common genes and DNA. What appears here as the V and J calls and clone size reflects TCRdb's work, not the paper's. In all, the sample holds 300,000 to 450,000 distinct CDR3 sequences, and more than 12% of those were seen once. The top ten constitute around a fifth of the sample.

Ophthalmopathy patients had moderately to severely active disease, Clinical Activity Score of at least 3, NOSPECS grade of at least 4, and duration under 3 months. Any patient with an uncontrolled infection, another autoimmune disease, pregnancy or lactation was excluded. Diagnoses were based on clinical symptoms, serum thyroxine and TRAb, thyroid ultrasound and orbital computed tomography. PBMCs were separated from approximately 9.9 ml of fresh peripheral blood using Ficoll-Paque density gradient centrifugation. Total RNA was extracted using Trizol reagent, and RNA quality was assessed on an Agilent 2100 Bioanalyzer. Regarding this clonotype: Which antigen it targets is not known. Within one base of it there is no much larger clone, and no base qualities were kept.

The clonotype comes from a woman aged 30 to 39 with Graves' ophthalmopathy. The specimen sequenced was blood.

The CDR3 region reads CASSPGQGMETQYF. The nucleotide sequence is TGTGCCAGCTCGCCAGGACAGGGGATGGAGACCCAGTACTTC. The rearranged segments are TRBV18 and TRBJ2-5, and TRBD1 matches 9 of the central bases. Here V drops 6 bases and J drops 5 bases, and the junction holds 7 bases not matched to any gene. CDR1 KGHSH and CDR2 LQKENI are derived from the germline V gene. There are 14 amino acids in the CDR3, from cysteine to phenylalanine inclusive. Only the CDR3 part of the read is kept: 42 bases, read in frame from the first base.